The T cell receptor (beta chain) described here comes from a study of CD8+CD57+ T cells in acquired aplastic anemia. Study-level information: The DNA of sorted CD4+ and CD8+ cells averaged approximately 3.3 ug. Study-wide findings and caveats: Patients and controls shared approximately 28 CD8+ CDR3 sequences. Significant differences in CD8+ Simpson's diversity were not observed between patients and controls.

Patients sequenced had flow cytometry evidence of CD8+CD57+ cell expansion. The germline V gene encodes CDR1 MNHNS and CDR2 SASEGT. The V gene end was trimmed by 8 bases and the J gene end by 9 bases; junction bases not matched to a gene: 10. This CDR3 is 14 amino acids long. It was genomic DNA that served as the template for profiling TCR beta VDJ and CDR3. From the reads, TCRdb called clonotypes with MiXCR, one entry per CDR3 protein. The sample consists of approximately 470,000 distinct CDR3 sequences, more than 25% of them appearing once. For this clonotype: The antigen is undetermined. A much larger clone lies one base from this, so it may be a read error.

The sample taken for sequencing was sorted CD4+, CD8+, or CD8+CD57+ T cells (not recorded which) from PBMCs. The chain has TRBV6-1 and TRBJ1-6, with 7 bases fitting TRBD1. This TCR came from a human donor with aplastic anemia. CDR3 residues: CASGPQGGSSPLHF. CDR3 nucleotides: TGTGCCAGCGGGCCTCAGGGGGGTAGTTCACCCCTCCACTTT.